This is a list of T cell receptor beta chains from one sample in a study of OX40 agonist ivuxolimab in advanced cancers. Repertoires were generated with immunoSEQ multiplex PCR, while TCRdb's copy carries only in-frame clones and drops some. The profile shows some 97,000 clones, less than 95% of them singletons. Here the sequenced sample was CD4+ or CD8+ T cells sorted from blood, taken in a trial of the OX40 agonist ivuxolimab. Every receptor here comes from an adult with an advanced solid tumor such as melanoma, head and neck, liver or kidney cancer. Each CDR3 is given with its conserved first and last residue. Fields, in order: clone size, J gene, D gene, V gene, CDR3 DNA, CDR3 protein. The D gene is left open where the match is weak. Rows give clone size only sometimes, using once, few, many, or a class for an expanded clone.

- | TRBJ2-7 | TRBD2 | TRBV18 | TGTGCCAGCTCACCGTCTAGCGGGAACCGTCGGGAGCAGTACTTC | CASSPSSGNRREQYF
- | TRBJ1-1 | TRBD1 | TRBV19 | TGTGCCAGTAGTATTGGGGACAGAGGTCGGGAAGAAGCTTTCTTT | CASSIGDRGREEAFF
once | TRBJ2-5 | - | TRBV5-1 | TGCGCCAGCAGCTTGGGGGTAGACCGCGAGACCCAGTACTTC | CASSLGVDRETQYF
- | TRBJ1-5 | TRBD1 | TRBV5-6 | TGTGCCAGCAGCCCCGGGACAGGGCCCCTATGGAGCAATCAGCCCCAGCATTTT | CASSPGTGPLWSNQPQHF
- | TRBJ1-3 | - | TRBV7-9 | TGTGCCAGCAAAAGGGGAGACTCTGGAAACACCATATATTTT | CASKRGDSGNTIYF
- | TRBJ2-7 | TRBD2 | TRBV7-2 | TGTGCCAGCAGCCCGTGGACTAGCGGCTCGGGGGTGCAGTACTTC | CASSPWTSGSGVQYF
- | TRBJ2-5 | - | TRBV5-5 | TGTGCCAGCAGCTTGCTCACTAGCCGGTACCAAGAGACCCAGTACTTC | CASSLLTSRYQETQYF
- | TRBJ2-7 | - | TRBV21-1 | TGTGCCAGCAGCTTTAACAGGGACAACGAGCAGTACTTC | CASSFNRDNEQYF
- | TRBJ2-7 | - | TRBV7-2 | TGTGCCAGCAGAGTGGAGGGCCGCACCTACGAGCAGTACTTC | CASRVEGRTYEQYF
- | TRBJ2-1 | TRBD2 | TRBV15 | TGTGCCACCAGCAGAGGTTCTAGCGGGGACAATGAGCAGTTCTTC | CATSRGSSGDNEQFF
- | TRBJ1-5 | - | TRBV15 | TGTGCCACCAGCAGAGATCCATGGACCGTGAACAATCAGCCCCAGCATTTT | CATSRDPWTVNNQPQHF
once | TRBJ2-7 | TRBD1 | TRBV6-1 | TGTGCCAGCACCATGGGGACAGGGGGGGCCTACGAGCAGTACTTC | CASTMGTGGAYEQYF
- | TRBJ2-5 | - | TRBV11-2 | TGTGCCAGCAGCTTAGGGGGGAAAGAGACCCAGTACTTC | CASSLGGKETQYF
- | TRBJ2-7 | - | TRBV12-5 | TGTGCTAGTGGTTTGGGGGGGGAGCGCGAGCAGTACTTC | CASGLGGEREQYF
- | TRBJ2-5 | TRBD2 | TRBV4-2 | TGTGCCAGCAGCCCTAGACTAGCGGGAGCGTTGGAGACCCAGTACTTC | CASSPRLAGALETQYF
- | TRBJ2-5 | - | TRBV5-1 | TGCGCCAGCAGCTTGATTTCGGAGGAGACCCAGTACTTC | CASSLISEETQYF
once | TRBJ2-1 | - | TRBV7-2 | TGTGCCAGCAGCTTAGCGCCGAACAGAGCCGACGAGCAGTTCTTC | CASSLAPNRADEQFF